Listed here are 8 T cell receptor beta chains from one sample, sequenced in a study of blood T cell repertoires in COVID-19. Using immunoSEQ multiplex PCR, the repertoire was profiled, and TCRdb retains in-frame clones only, with some absent. The data show around 170,000 clones, 74% seen once. Material: peripheral blood. The receptor set was obtained from a woman aged 80 or older with acute or convalescent COVID-19.

The chain carries TRBV11-2 and TRBJ2-5; 7 nucleotides line up with TRBD2. The ends lost 2 bases at V and 4 bases at J; junction bases unmatched: 4. Germline-derived CDR1 and CDR2 are SGHAT and FQNNGV. The CDR3 loop spans 14 amino acids. The CDR3 loop is CASSLFGEGETQYF. Here the CDR3 DNA reads TGTGCCAGCAGCTTATTCGGGGAGGGAGAGACCCAGTACTTC.

The CDR3 region has the DNA TGTGCCAGCAGCCAAGTAGCGGGAGGAAACATTCAGTACTTC. Translating gives CASSQVAGGNIQYF. The gene calls are TRBV4-2 and TRBJ2-4, with 10 nucleotides matching TRBD2. The CDR3 spans 14 residues. The V gene end was trimmed by 1 base and the J gene end by 6 bases; junction bases not matched to a gene: 0. The germline CDR1 and CDR2 sequences are LGHNA and YNFKEQ.

The rearrangement joins TRBV4-2 to TRBJ2-7; 11 bases are shared with TRBD1. The CDR3 is 16 amino acids. After removal of 5 bases from V and 4 bases from J, the junction contained 10 bases not matched to a gene. The germline gives CDR1 LGHNA, CDR2 YNFKEQ. The CDR3 DNA reads as TGTGCCAGCAGCAACCCCGGGACAGGGGGTAGGTACGAGCAGTACTTC. This sequence encodes CASSNPGTGGRYEQYF.

V and J are TRBV12-3 or TRBV12-4 and TRBJ1-1; D might be TRBD1 (6 bases). CDR3 size: 13 residues. The V gene lost 7 bases and the J gene lost 4 bases, with 13 bases spanning the gap. The CDR3 sequence is CASNTQGSTEAFF. The CDR3 DNA reads TGTGCCAGCAACACCCAGGGGAGCACTGAAGCTTTCTTT.

This clone was observed a handful of times. The CDR3 DNA is TGTGCCTGGAGCCCAGGGGGGACAGGGGGCAATCAGCCCCAGCATTTT. It yields the protein CAWSPGGTGGNQPQHF. The rearrangement joins TRBV30 to TRBJ1-5; TRBD1 matches at 10 bases. Germline lookup yields CDR1 GTSNPN and CDR2 SVGIG (reference sequence). The CDR3 runs 16 residues. Losses at the gene ends were 3 bases for V and 2 bases for J; bases not matched to a gene: 7.

The chain couples TRBV7-2 to TRBJ1-4; TRBD1 is a possible D gene (6 bases). V was shortened by 3 bases and J by 3 bases, with 11 bases between the two germline ends. Germline values: CDR1 SGHTA, CDR2 FQGNSA. CDR3 length: 15 amino acids. The CDR3 bases are TGTGCCAGCAGCTTTCTAGGGGGGGCTAATGAAAAACTGTTTTTT. It translates to CASSFLGGANEKLFF. Together with reference TRBV7-2 and TRBJ1-4, the CDR3 gives the full variable domain: GAGVSQSPSNKVTEKGKDVELRCDPISGHTALYWYRQSLGQGLEFLIYFQGNSAPDKSGLPSDRFSAERTGGSVSTLTIQRTQQEDSAVYLCASSFLGGANEKLFFGSGTQLSVL.

The rearrangement uses TRBV16 and TRBJ1-5; D remains ambiguous. The CDR3 sequence is 16 residues long. The V gene's germline CDR1 is KGHSY and CDR2 FQNENV. With 0 bases removed from V and 3 bases from J, the gap between germline ends came to 12 bases. The CDR3 loop is CASSQSATGNNQPQHF. CDR3 sequence (DNA): TGTGCCAGCAGCCAATCTGCGACGGGTAACAATCAGCCCCAGCATTTT.

CDR3 sequence: CASSLDLGRVERNTEAFF. CDR3 coding DNA: TGTGCCAGCAGCTTAGATCTAGGGAGGGTTGAAAGAAACACTGAAGCTTTCTTT. The chain carries TRBV11-2 and TRBJ1-1; no clear D. Germline CDR1 is SGHAT and CDR2 is FQNNGV. This CDR3 is 18 amino acids long. V shed 0 bases and J shed 2 bases, with 19 bases lying between them.